The TCR beta chain under discussion was sequenced for a study of regulatory T cells in long-lasting Graves disease. Researchers made TCR beta libraries by using iRepertoire HTBI primers and running Arm-PCR on CDR3 regions. A single record per CDR3 protein comes from TCRdb applying MiXCR to the multiplex PCR reads. This sample has approximately 400,000 distinct CDR3 sequences, with roughly a quarter found just once. With respect to this clonotype: A clone one base away is much larger, so this may be a read error.

This sample's time point: persistent/refractory GD, antithyroid drugs over 5 years with positive TRAb. From PBMCs, RNA was extracted and then used to make the TCR library. An approximately 10-milliliter sample of peripheral blood was drawn into EDTA tubes. Germline CDR1 reads PRHDT; CDR2 reads FYEKMQ (reference sequence). The CDR3 loop spans 14 amino acids. V shed 5 bases and J 0 bases; nucleotides not matched to a gene: 3. The J gene is TRBJ1-1, the V gene TRBV13; 7 bases are shared with TRBD1. Sample: peripheral blood mononuclear cells (PBMCs), taken when the disease was refractory, from a patient treated with antithyroid drugs. This TCR derives from a female donor with Graves disease. This CDR3 is CASSTGQVNTEAFF. DNA for the CDR3: TGTGCCAGCAGCACAGGACAGGTGAACACTGAAGCTTTCTTT.